Each of the 25 T cell receptor beta chains below was sequenced from the same sample in a study of technical replicates of blood from a few donors. The assay was immunoSEQ multiplex PCR, and TCRdb's table has in-frame clones only and misses some. The table shows under 70,000 clones, with 91% occurring only once. Sample: PBMCs. These TCRs come from a human donor in good health. Some clones in this sample may be carry-over from other donors' samples.

The chain is built from TRBV10-3 and TRBJ2-6; a weak D match, TRBD2 (5 bases). CDR1 and CDR2 from the germline V gene are ENHRY and SYGVKD. The ends were cut back, 8 bases at V and 2 bases at J, with 19 bases in the middle. The length of the CDR3 is 17 residues. The CDR3 DNA reads as TGTGCCATCGGCCCCGGACTCGACGGCGCTGGGGCCAACGTCCTGACTTTC. Protein product: CAIGPGLDGAGANVLTF.

The chain uses TRBV6-1 and TRBJ2-7, with D tentatively TRBD2 (5 bases). Germline V lookup: CDR1 MNHNS, CDR2 SASEGT. The V gene lost 3 bases and the J gene lost 2 bases, with 11 bases spanning the gap. The CDR3 is 14 amino acids. This chain's CDR3 is CASSDPGLTYEQYF. In nucleotides, the CDR3 is TGTGCCAGCAGTGATCCAGGACTTACCTACGAGCAGTACTTC.

The chain joins TRBV7-6 to TRBJ2-7; no clear D. Looked up from germline, CDR1 is SGHVS and CDR2 is FNYEAQ. V gave up 1 base and J gave up 7 bases, with 20 bases separating them. There are 16 residues in the CDR3. CDR3 DNA sequence: TGTGCCAGCAGCTTAGAGGCCCCTCGCGGCCCTGGGGAGCAGTACTTC. Encoded protein: CASSLEAPRGPGEQYF. Using reference TRBV7-6 and TRBJ2-7 for the parts outside the CDR3, the full variable domain is GAGVSQSPRYKVTKRGQDVALRCDPISGHVSLYWYRQALGQGPEFLTYFNYEAQQDKSGLPNDRFSAERPEGSISTLTIQRTEQRDSAMYRCASSLEAPRGPGEQYFGPGTRLTVT.

This chain uses TRBV10-3 with TRBJ1-6; D uncertain. Germline V gives CDR1 ENHRY, CDR2 SYGVKD. The germline V and J ends were trimmed by 10 bases and 10 bases, with 23 bases remaining between them. This CDR3 has 15 residues. Written as DNA, the CDR3 is TGTGCCACCTCCTCGGTAGCGACTTCGTCATCACCCCTCCACTTT. It specifies CATSSVATSSSPLHF.

The sample holds a few counts of this clone. The CDR3 region is CASSDPRRANEQFF. The DNA of the CDR3 is TGTGCCAGCAGTGATCCCCGGCGGGCCAATGAGCAGTTCTTC. The chain recombines TRBV7-6 with TRBJ2-1; a possible D gene is TRBD2 (5 bases). Germline loops: CDR1 SGHVS, CDR2 FNYEAQ. The CDR3 is made up of 14 amino acids. Between the trimmed V and J ends, which lost 6 bases and 6 bases, there was a span of 15 bases.

The chain joins TRBV11-2 to TRBJ1-5; possibly TRBD1 for D (6 bases). The germline V gene has CDR1 SGHAT and CDR2 FQNNGV. CDR3 length equals 18 residues. The germline V and J ends were trimmed by 5 bases and 2 bases, with 22 bases remaining between them. CDR3 amino acids: CASSPPPGLSGGNQPQHF. The CDR3 DNA is TGTGCCAGCAGCCCCCCACCAGGACTGTCAGGGGGCAATCAGCCCCAGCATTTT.

The rearrangement links TRBV6-6 to TRBJ2-7; D gene ambiguous. Per the germline V gene, CDR1 is MNHNY and CDR2 is SVGAGI (reference sequence). This CDR3 has 14 amino acids. The germline V and J ends were trimmed by 0 bases and 4 bases, with 10 bases remaining between them. The CDR3 DNA reads as TGTGCCAGCAGTTACTCGGGCAACTGGTACGAGCAGTACTTC. It is translated as CASSYSGNWYEQYF.

The chain employs TRBV6-1 and TRBJ1-5; D remains ambiguous. Trimming removed 2 bases from V and 3 bases from J, with 11 bases in between. Per the germline V gene, CDR1 is MNHNS and CDR2 is SASEGT. This CDR3 spans 15 amino acids. CDR3 in amino acids: CASSELGGYNQPQHF. DNA of the CDR3: TGTGCCAGCAGTGAACTAGGCGGTTACAATCAGCCCCAGCATTTT.

The rearrangement links TRBV7-7 to TRBJ2-5, with a tentative D call TRBD2 (5 bases). V was clipped by 4 bases and J by 2 bases, with 11 bases between them. The CDR3 has 14 residues. The V gene's germline CDR1 is SSHAT and CDR2 FNYEAQ (reference sequence). The CDR3 reads CASSYRSGQETQYF. As DNA, the CDR3 is TGTGCCAGCAGCTATAGGTCGGGACAAGAGACCCAGTACTTC.

This chain connects TRBV10-1 to TRBJ2-5; 7 bases map to TRBD2. J was trimmed by 1 base and V by 7 bases; bases with no gene match: 6. CDR3 length equals 14 residues. Germline-derived CDR1 and CDR2 are WNHNN and SYGVQD (reference sequence). CDR3 DNA: TGCGCCAGCATTAGGGGAGGGACCCAAGAGACCCAGTACTTC. This encodes CASIRGGTQETQYF.

The chain has TRBV30 and TRBJ1-1; no clear D gene. The ends were cut back, 3 bases at V and 6 bases at J, with 14 bases in the middle. The CDR3 runs 13 residues. Germline V gene data show CDR1 as GTSNPN and CDR2 as SVGIG (reference sequence). The CDR3 spells CAWRKPRTSEAFF. The CDR3 coding sequence is TGTGCCTGGAGAAAGCCTCGAACCTCTGAAGCTTTCTTT.

The chain uses TRBV9 and TRBJ2-4, with D unclear. Germline CDR1 and CDR2: SGDLS and YYNGEE. The CDR3 length is 14 residues. Trimming shortened V by 1 base and J by 0 bases, and 5 bases separated the two germline ends. The CDR3 DNA sequence: TGTGCCAGCAGCGTATCTGTAGCCAAAAACATTCAGTACTTC. Its translation: CASSVSVAKNIQYF.

This clone appeared once. The J gene is TRBJ2-7, the V gene TRBV7-2; perhaps TRBD1 as D (6 bases). This CDR3 has 14 amino acids. The V gene's germline CDR1 is SGHTA and CDR2 FQGNSA. V lost 5 bases to trimming and J lost 4 bases, with 15 bases between them. The CDR3 region has the DNA TGTGCCAGCAGCCTCAAGTGGGGGCAGTACGAGCAGTACTTC. This encodes CASSLKWGQYEQYF.

DNA of the CDR3: TGTGCCAGCAGCCCTATAGGGGGTTCCTACGAGCAGTACTTC. Translation gives CASSPIGGSYEQYF. The chain combines TRBV7-2 with TRBJ2-7; D might be TRBD1 (6 bases). The CDR3 is made up of 14 amino acids. With 5 bases removed from V and 1 base from J, the gap between germline ends came to 12 bases. Germline V lookup: CDR1 SGHTA, CDR2 FQGNSA. Full variable domain (outside the CDR3, taken from reference TRBV7-2 and TRBJ2-7): GAGVSQSPSNKVTEKGKDVELRCDPISGHTALYWYRQSLGQGLEFLIYFQGNSAPDKSGLPSDRFSAERTGGSVSTLTIQRTQQEDSAVYLCASSPIGGSYEQYFGPGTRLTVT.

The chain has TRBV7-3 and TRBJ2-5; tentative D call: TRBD2 (5 bases). CDR3 size: 14 residues. Per germline, CDR1 SGHTA and CDR2 FQGTGA. V was clipped by 3 bases and J by 5 bases, with 13 bases between them. This CDR3 reads CASSLQPSMETQYF. The CDR3 region has the DNA TGTGCCAGCAGCTTGCAGCCTAGCATGGAGACCCAGTACTTC.

This clone occurred once. This chain uses TRBV2 with TRBJ1-6; D is unresolved. CDR3 size: 8 residues. Looked up from germline, CDR1 is SNHLY and CDR2 is FYNNEI. V lost 5 bases, J lost 19 bases, and 6 bases lay in between. CDR3 in amino acids: CASSPTHF. The CDR3 region has the DNA TGTGCCAGCAGTCCCACTCACTTT.

This chain links TRBV18 with TRBJ2-7; weak D call: TRBD2 (6 bases). V was cut by 6 bases and J by 0 bases, with 15 bases left in between. Germline CDR1 KGHSH, CDR2 LQKENI. This CDR3 has 15 amino acids. The CDR3 loop is CASSPGLKSSYEQYF. The CDR3 DNA follows: TGTGCCAGCTCCCCGGGACTGAAGAGCTCCTACGAGCAGTACTTC.

The chain has TRBV5-6 and TRBJ2-1; 7 nucleotides line up with TRBD2. Germline V gene lookup returns CDR1 SGHDT and CDR2 YYEEEE. This CDR3 region has 15 residues. J gave up 5 bases and V 1 base, and 6 bases lay outside the gene matches. CDR3 bases: TGTGCCAGCAGCTTGTTGCGGGAGCCCCACAATGAGCAGTTCTTC. This gives the protein CASSLLREPHNEQFF. The variable domain in full, with the rest retrieved from reference TRBV5-6 and TRBJ2-1, is DAGVTQSPTHLIKTRGQQVTLRCSPKSGHDTVSWYQQALGQGPQFIFQYYEEEERQRGNFPDRFSGHQFPNYSSELNVNALLLGDSALYLCASSLLREPHNEQFFGPGTRLTVL.

This chain's CDR3 is CASGLVIGGRQFF. The DNA for the CDR3 is TGTGCTAGTGGTTTGGTAATAGGGGGCAGGCAGTTCTTC. The V gene is TRBV12-5, the J gene TRBJ2-1; 7 bases line up with TRBD1. Unmatched junction bases numbered 5, after V lost 0 bases and J lost 12 bases. Germline V CDR1 and CDR2: LGHNT, FRNRAP. This CDR3 comprises 13 residues.

This clone was detected once. This rearrangement joins TRBV5-1 to TRBJ1-1; TRBD1 aligns across 8 bases. The CDR3 extends over 15 amino acids. With 3 bases clipped from V and 1 base from J, the junction kept 5 bases outside the gene matches. Germline values: CDR1 SGHRS, CDR2 YFSETQ. The CDR3 bases are TGCGCCAGCAGCTCCCCGGGACAGGCGAACACTGAAGCTTTCTTT. The encoded protein is CASSSPGQANTEAFF.

The chain is built from TRBV18 and TRBJ1-2, with no clear D. The V and J ends lost 2 bases and 3 bases respectively, with 10 bases between them. CDR1 is KGHSH, CDR2 LQKENI, per germline. The CDR3 consists of 14 residues. The CDR3 reads CASSPFDQDYGYTF. The CDR3 DNA reads as TGTGCCAGCTCACCATTCGATCAGGACTATGGCTACACCTTC. The full variable domain, in which reference TRBV18 and TRBJ1-2 provide the parts outside the CDR3, is NAGVMQNPRHLVRRRGQEARLRCSPMKGHSHVYWYRQLPEEGLKFMVYLQKENIIDESGMPKERFSAEFPKEGPSILRIQQVVRGDSAAYFCASSPFDQDYGYTFGSGTRLTVV.

The genes are TRBV9 and TRBJ2-1; 8 nucleotides match TRBD1. The CDR3 has 16 residues. Trimming took 0 bases from V and 2 from J; bases not matched to a gene: 4. Per the germline V gene, CDR1 is SGDLS and CDR2 is YYNGEE. For the CDR3, the DNA is TGTGCCAGCAGCGTAGGACAGGGGTCCGCCTACAATGAGCAGTTCTTC. The encoded protein is CASSVGQGSAYNEQFF.

This clone has only a few counts. This sequence joins TRBV7-9 and TRBJ1-1; no firm D call. This CDR3 contains 12 residues. CDR1 SEHNR and CDR2 FQNEAQ come from the germline V gene (reference sequence). Trimming stripped 6 bases from V and 4 bases from J, with 9 bases between. As DNA, the CDR3 is TGTGCCAGCAGGCGACGCGGCACTGAAGCTTTCTTT. Translated, it gives CASRRRGTEAFF.

The chain links TRBV13 to TRBJ2-7, with D possibly matching TRBD1 (6 bases). The V gene lost 6 bases and the J gene lost 4 bases, with 22 bases spanning the gap. There are 16 residues in the CDR3. Germline V gives CDR1 PRHDT, CDR2 FYEKMQ (reference sequence). The CDR3 spells CASSASPGRGIYEQYF. The DNA for the CDR3 is TGTGCCAGCAGTGCTTCACCGGGCAGGGGAATTTACGAGCAGTACTTC.

The chain links TRBV29-1 to TRBJ2-1, with D perhaps TRBD1 (5 bases). The CDR3 length is 14 residues. V was shortened by 1 base and J by 7 bases, with 14 bases between the two germline ends. Germline CDR1 reads SQVTM; CDR2 reads ANQGSEA. CDR3 protein: CSVEVNRRGNEQFF. CDR3 DNA sequence: TGCAGCGTTGAAGTCAACAGAAGGGGAAATGAGCAGTTCTTC.